This T cell receptor beta chain was sequenced in a study of cytomegalovirus exposure and HLA in healthy donors. With 60 Vbeta and 13 Jbeta primers, the PCR was carried out. This table comes from immunoSEQ multiplex PCR, and its TCRdb copy is limited to in-frame clones, with some not included. The sample's table shows 120,000 to 150,000 clones. General study results and limits: A later analysis linked a missense DCLRE1C variant to TCR beta V- and J-gene trimming. What TCR beta sequences reportedly achieved was accurate prediction of HLA-A and HLA-B alleles in most subjects.

The germline V and J ends were trimmed by 0 bases and 6 bases, with 6 bases remaining between them. The CDR3 spans 13 residues. Germline V gene lookup returns CDR1 MNHEY and CDR2 SVGAGI. Details on this clone: Its antigen remains unidentified.

Sequencing used PBMCs. The clonotype originates from a woman in her forties or fifties in good health and CMV-seronegative. The chain combines TRBV6-5 with TRBJ1-5; D ambiguous. The CDR3 region is CASSYSIGQPQHF. The CDR3 DNA reads as TGTGCCAGCAGTTACTCGATCGGTCAGCCCCAGCATTTT.